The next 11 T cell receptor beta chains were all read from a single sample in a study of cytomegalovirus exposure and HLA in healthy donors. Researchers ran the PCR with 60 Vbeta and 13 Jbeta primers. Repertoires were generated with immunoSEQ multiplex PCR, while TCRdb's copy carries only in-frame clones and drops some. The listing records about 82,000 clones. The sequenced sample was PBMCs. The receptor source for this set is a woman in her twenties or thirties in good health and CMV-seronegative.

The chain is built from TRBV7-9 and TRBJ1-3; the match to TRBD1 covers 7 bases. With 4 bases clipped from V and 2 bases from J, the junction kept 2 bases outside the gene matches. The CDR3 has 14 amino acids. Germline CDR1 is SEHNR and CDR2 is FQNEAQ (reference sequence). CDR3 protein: CASSWDRTGNTIYF. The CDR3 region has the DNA TGTGCCAGCAGCTGGGACAGAACTGGAAACACCATATATTTT.

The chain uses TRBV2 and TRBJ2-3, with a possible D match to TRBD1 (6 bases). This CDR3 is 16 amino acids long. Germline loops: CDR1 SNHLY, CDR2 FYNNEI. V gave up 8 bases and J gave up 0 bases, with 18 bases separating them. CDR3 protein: CASGRDRPASTDTQYF. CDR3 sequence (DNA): TGTGCCAGCGGCAGAGACAGGCCGGCTAGCACAGATACGCAGTATTTT. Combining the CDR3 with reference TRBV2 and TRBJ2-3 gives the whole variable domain EPEVTQTPSHQVTQMGQEVILRCVPISNHLYFYWYRQILGQKVEFLVSFYNNEISEKSEIFDDQFSVERPDGSNFTLKIRSTKLEDSAMYFCASGRDRPASTDTQYFGPGTRLTVL.

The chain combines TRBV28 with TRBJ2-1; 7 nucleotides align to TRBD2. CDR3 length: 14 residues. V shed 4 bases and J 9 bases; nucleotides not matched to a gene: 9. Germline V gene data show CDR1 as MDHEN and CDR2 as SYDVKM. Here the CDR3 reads CASSSSGGRGEQFF. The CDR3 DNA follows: TGTGCCAGCAGTTCTAGCGGTGGACGGGGTGAGCAGTTCTTC.

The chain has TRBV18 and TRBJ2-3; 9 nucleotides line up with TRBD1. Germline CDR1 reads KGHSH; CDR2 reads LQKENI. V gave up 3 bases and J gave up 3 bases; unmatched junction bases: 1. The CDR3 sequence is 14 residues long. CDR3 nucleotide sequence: TGTGCCAGCTCACCGGACAGGGGAACAGATACGCAGTATTTT. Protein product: CASSPDRGTDTQYF.

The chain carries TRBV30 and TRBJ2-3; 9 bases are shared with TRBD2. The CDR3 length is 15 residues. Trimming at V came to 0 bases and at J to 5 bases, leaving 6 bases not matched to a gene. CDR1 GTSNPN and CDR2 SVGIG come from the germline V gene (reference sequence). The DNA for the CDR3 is TGTGCCTGGAGTGTCCGCGGGGGGGCGAAAGATACGCAGTATTTT. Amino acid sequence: CAWSVRGGAKDTQYF.

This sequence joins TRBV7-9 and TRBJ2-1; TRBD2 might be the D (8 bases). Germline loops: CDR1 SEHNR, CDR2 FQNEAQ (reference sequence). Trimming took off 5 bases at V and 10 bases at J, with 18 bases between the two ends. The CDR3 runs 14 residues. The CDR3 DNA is TGTGCCAGCAGCCTTAGCGGGGCGGGACAGGAGCAGTTCTTC. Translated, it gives CASSLSGAGQEQFF.

CDR3 residues: CASSQFIGEVGAYNEQFF. In DNA, the CDR3 is TGCGCCAGCAGCCAATTTATCGGGGAGGTTGGTGCCTACAATGAGCAGTTCTTC. This chain connects TRBV4-1 to TRBJ2-1; weak D call: TRBD2 (6 bases). Germline CDR1 is MGHRA and CDR2 is YSYEKL. The CDR3 consists of 18 residues. The germline V and J ends were trimmed by 2 bases and 2 bases, with 19 bases remaining between them.

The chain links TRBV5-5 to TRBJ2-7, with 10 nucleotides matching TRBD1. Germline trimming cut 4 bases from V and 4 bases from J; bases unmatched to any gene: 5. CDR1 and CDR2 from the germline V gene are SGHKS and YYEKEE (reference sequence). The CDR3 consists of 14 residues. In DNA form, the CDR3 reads TGTGCCAGCAGCGGGGACAGGGGTAATTACGAGCAGTACTTC. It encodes CASSGDRGNYEQYF.

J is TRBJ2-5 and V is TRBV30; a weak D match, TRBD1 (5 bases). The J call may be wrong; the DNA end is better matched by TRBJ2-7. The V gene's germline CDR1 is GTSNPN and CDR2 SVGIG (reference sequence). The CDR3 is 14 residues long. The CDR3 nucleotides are TGTGCCTGGAATATGAACCCAGGGTCCTACGAGCAGTACTTC. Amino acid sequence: CAWNMNPGSYEQYF.

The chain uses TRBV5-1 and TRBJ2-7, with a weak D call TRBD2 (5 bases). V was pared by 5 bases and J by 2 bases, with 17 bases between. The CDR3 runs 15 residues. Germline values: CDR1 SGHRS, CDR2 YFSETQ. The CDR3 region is CASRGGLSSAYEQYF. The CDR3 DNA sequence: TGCGCCAGCAGAGGCGGGCTTAGTAGCGCCTACGAGCAGTACTTC.

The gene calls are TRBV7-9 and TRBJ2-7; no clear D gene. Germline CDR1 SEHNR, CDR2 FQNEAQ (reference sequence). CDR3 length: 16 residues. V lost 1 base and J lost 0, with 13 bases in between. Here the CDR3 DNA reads TGTGCCAGCAGCTTAGGTCTCGGTCTTAGCTCCTACGAGCAGTACTTC. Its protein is CASSLGLGLSSYEQYF.